Below are 26 T cell receptor beta chains sequenced from a single sample in a study of CD8 T cells in Susac syndrome. Random hexamers were used to reverse transcribe the RNA input (about 0.45 to 1 ug). MiXCR, applied by TCRdb to the immunoSEQ multiplex PCR reads, yields one record per CDR3 protein. The sample carries over 95,000 distinct CDR3 sequences, 85% to 95% recorded once. Sequencing used CD8+ T cells from PBMCs. The receptor set was obtained from a human donor in good health.

The chain is built from TRBV6-1 and TRBJ2-2, with D uncertain. In germline, CDR1 is MNHNS, CDR2 SASEGT. V was trimmed by 2 bases and J by 6 bases, leaving 10 bases between them. The CDR3 totals 14 residues. The CDR3 loop is CASSEIRLAGELFF. The CDR3 coding sequence is TGTGCCAGCAGTGAAATTAGATTGGCCGGGGAGCTGTTTTTT.

The chain carries TRBV4-3 and TRBJ1-2; D remains unclear. Trimming pared 0 bases from V and 5 bases from J, leaving 13 bases between. This CDR3 spans 15 amino acids. The germline gives CDR1 LGHNA, CDR2 YSLEER. CDR3 nucleotides: TGCGCCAGCAGCCAAGATGCGGGCGCAGGATATGGCTACACCTTC. Amino acids: CASSQDAGAGYGYTF.

The chain carries TRBV7-2 and TRBJ2-5, with D maybe TRBD1 (5 bases). Germline V gene sequence: CDR1 SGHTA, CDR2 FQGNSA. V lost 4 bases, J lost 0 bases, and 12 bases lay in between. The CDR3 consists of 15 residues. CDR3 amino acids: CASSSRQTYQETQYF. The CDR3 DNA reads TGTGCCAGCAGCTCACGACAGACGTACCAAGAGACCCAGTACTTC.

The chain links TRBV18 to TRBJ2-7; 11 nucleotides agree with TRBD2. The CDR3 sequence is 13 residues long. J was trimmed by 6 bases and V by 3 bases; bases with no gene match: 1. From germline, CDR1 is KGHSH and CDR2 LQKENI. CDR3 residues: CASSPGLAAEQYF. CDR3 sequence (DNA): TGTGCCAGCTCACCGGGACTAGCGGCCGAGCAGTACTTC.

The J gene is TRBJ1-1, the V gene TRBV7-2; 9 nucleotides match TRBD1. This CDR3 is built from 15 residues. Per germline, CDR1 SGHTA and CDR2 FQGNSA. With 1 base clipped from V and 6 bases from J, the junction kept 6 bases outside the gene matches. The CDR3 here is CASSLETGGASEAFF. The CDR3 coding sequence is TGTGCCAGCAGCTTAGAAACAGGGGGCGCATCTGAAGCTTTCTTT.

This chain connects TRBV20-1 to TRBJ2-5, with 11 bases lining up with TRBD2. CDR3 length equals 14 residues. CDR1 and CDR2 (germline): DFQATT, SNEGSKA (reference sequence). Written as DNA, the CDR3 is TGCAAACTAGCGGGAGTAGGGTACCAAGAGACCCAGTACTTC. It codes for CKLAGVGYQETQYF.

CDR3 sequence (DNA): TGTGCCAGCAGCTTAGGCGTAGCGGGGTACAATGAGCAGTTCTTC. Protein: CASSLGVAGYNEQFF. The V call is TRBV7-2, the J call TRBJ2-1, with 8 positions matching TRBD2. Per the germline V gene, CDR1 is SGHTA and CDR2 is FQGNSA. Trimming took 1 base from V and 4 from J; bases not matched to a gene: 3. The CDR3 is 15 amino acids.

The V gene is TRBV7-2, the J gene TRBJ2-3; D could derive from TRBD1 or TRBD2 (5 bases each). Germline CDR1 SGHTA, CDR2 FQGNSA. CDR3 length: 15 residues. Trimming left V 2 bases short and J 2 bases short, with 11 bases between. The CDR3 DNA reads as TGTGCCAGCAGCTTATCCGGGGCAGACACAGATACGCAGTATTTT. It encodes CASSLSGADTDTQYF.

The V and J genes are TRBV5-4 and TRBJ2-1, with 7 bases that match TRBD2. CDR1 SGHNT and CDR2 YYREEE come from the germline V gene (reference sequence). V shed 4 bases and J 9 bases; nucleotides not matched to a gene: 19. CDR3 length: 17 amino acids. The CDR3 DNA reads as TGTGCCAGCAGCCCGATCCTTGGCGGGAGTCTTCCGCCTGAGCAGTTCTTC. Amino acids: CASSPILGGSLPPEQFF.

This chain links TRBV7-2 with TRBJ1-2, with 12 bases lining up with TRBD1. The V gene's germline CDR1 is SGHTA and CDR2 FQGNSA. With 5 bases clipped from V and 14 bases from J, the junction kept 9 bases outside the gene matches. There are 13 residues in the CDR3. CDR3 DNA: TGTGCCAGCAGCCGCCAGGGACAGGGGGCAGAGACCTTC. Encoded protein: CASSRQGQGAETF.

The chain joins TRBV7-2 to TRBJ1-4; D not certain. This CDR3 region has 13 residues. The V gene's germline CDR1 is SGHTA and CDR2 FQGNSA. With 2 bases removed from V and 4 bases from J, the gap between germline ends came to 5 bases. The CDR3 coding sequence is TGTGCCAGCAGCTTAAAGGGTAATGAAAAACTGTTTTTT. This encodes CASSLKGNEKLFF. The full variable domain, completed using reference TRBV7-2 and TRBJ1-4, is GAGVSQSPSNKVTEKGKDVELRCDPISGHTALYWYRQSLGQGLEFLIYFQGNSAPDKSGLPSDRFSAERTGGSVSTLTIQRTQQEDSAVYLCASSLKGNEKLFFGSGTQLSVL.

In this sample, this clonotype turned up a few times. The rearrangement uses TRBV5-1 and TRBJ1-1; no firm D call. This CDR3 comprises 13 residues. V was shortened by 4 bases and J by 1 base, with 8 bases between the two germline ends. Germline V gives CDR1 SGHRS, CDR2 YFSETQ. The CDR3 protein is CASSALENTEAFF. The CDR3, as DNA: TGCGCCAGCAGCGCCCTGGAGAACACTGAAGCTTTCTTT. The entire variable domain, with the rest obtained from reference TRBV5-1 and TRBJ1-1, is as follows: KAGVTQTPRYLIKTRGQQVTLSCSPISGHRSVSWYQQTPGQGLQFLFEYFSETQRNKGNFPGRFSGRQFSNSRSEMNVSTLELGDSALYLCASSALENTEAFFGQGTRLTVV.

The gene calls are TRBV2 and TRBJ2-7; TRBD2 might be the D (6 bases). CDR3 length equals 13 residues. The ends were cut back, 6 bases at V and 2 bases at J, with 11 bases in the middle. Germline V gives CDR1 SNHLY, CDR2 FYNNEI. CDR3: CASSPAGPYEQYF. The CDR3 DNA is TGTGCCAGCAGCCCAGCGGGCCCCTACGAGCAGTACTTC.

The genes are TRBV7-7 and TRBJ2-3; 10 nucleotides agree with TRBD2. The CDR3 sequence is 15 residues long. V gave up 3 bases and J gave up 4 bases; unmatched junction bases: 4. Germline assignment: CDR1 SSHAT and CDR2 FNYEAQ (reference sequence). The CDR3 protein is CASSLGLAGADTQYF. The DNA of the CDR3 is TGTGCCAGCAGCTTGGGGCTAGCGGGAGCAGATACGCAGTATTTT.

This chain links TRBV7-2 with TRBJ2-5, with 7 bases aligning to TRBD2. The CDR3 has 16 residues. V lost 4 bases to trimming and J lost 6 bases; unmatched junction nucleotides: 14. Per the germline V gene, CDR1 is SGHTA and CDR2 is FQGNSA. Written as DNA, the CDR3 is TGTGCCAGCAGCTCCGGAGGCGGGGGACTCTCGAAGACCCAGTACTTC. As protein: CASSSGGGGLSKTQYF.

V usage is TRBV6-5 and J usage is TRBJ1-2; 7 bases match TRBD1. Germline trimming cut 0 bases from V and 4 bases from J; bases unmatched to any gene: 5. CDR3 length: 15 amino acids. Germline CDR1 reads MNHEY; CDR2 reads SVGAGI. In DNA, the CDR3 is TGTGCCAGCAGTTACTCCGTGACAGGGAGCTATGGCTACACCTTC. Its translation: CASSYSVTGSYGYTF.

The genes are TRBV7-2 and TRBJ1-1; 7 bases agree with TRBD1. Per germline, CDR1 SGHTA and CDR2 FQGNSA. The CDR3 is 15 amino acids. V shed 5 bases and J 4 bases; nucleotides not matched to a gene: 10. CDR3 sequence: CASSPQTGVATEAFF. The CDR3 DNA is TGTGCCAGCAGCCCCCAAACAGGGGTAGCCACTGAAGCTTTCTTT.

The chain is built from TRBV20-1 and TRBJ2-7; D not resolved. The ends were cut back, 3 bases at V and 3 bases at J, with 6 bases in the middle. Germline V gene sequence: CDR1 DFQATT, CDR2 SNEGSKA (reference sequence). This CDR3 has 11 residues. In DNA, the CDR3 is TGCAGTGCTAGTTGGGGCTACGAGCAGTACTTC. Amino acids: CSASWGYEQYF.

The V call is TRBV6-2 or TRBV6-3, the J call TRBJ1-1; D perhaps matches TRBD1 (5 bases). V was trimmed by 4 bases and J by 7 bases, leaving 16 bases between them. The CDR3 loop spans 14 amino acids. CDR1 and CDR2 from the germline V gene are MNHEY and SVGEGT. CDR3 residues: CASSWDPNRVEAFF. The DNA of the CDR3 is TGTGCCAGCAGTTGGGACCCCAATCGGGTTGAAGCTTTCTTT.

This clonotype has only one observation. The V gene is TRBV7-9, the J gene TRBJ2-3, with 9 bases matching TRBD2. CDR3 length: 16 amino acids. J lost 4 bases, V lost 5 bases, and 10 bases had no gene match. In germline, CDR1 is SEHNR, CDR2 FQNEAQ (reference sequence). CDR3 protein: CASSAKLAGRADTQYF. Here the CDR3 DNA reads TGTGCCAGCAGCGCAAAACTAGCGGGCAGAGCAGATACGCAGTATTTT. Variable domain in full (rest from reference TRBV7-9 and TRBJ2-3): DTGVSQNPRHKITKRGQNVTFRCDPISEHNRLYWYRQTLGQGPEFLTYFQNEAQLEKSRLLSDRFSAERPKGSFSTLEIQRTEQGDSAMYLCASSAKLAGRADTQYFGPGTRLTVL.

The chain carries TRBV20-1 and TRBJ1-1; maybe TRBD1 (6 bases). The germline CDR1 and CDR2 sequences are DFQATT and SNEGSKA (reference sequence). The V gene lost 1 base and the J gene lost 0 bases, with 15 bases spanning the gap. This CDR3 is 16 amino acids long. CDR3 sequence (DNA): TGCAGTGCTAGAGTCGGCGGCTGGGGGCTGAACACTGAAGCTTTCTTT. Translating gives CSARVGGWGLNTEAFF.

CDR3 in DNA: TGTGCCAGCAGTTACCGGGACAGGGGAATCAATCAGCCCCAGCATTTT. Translated, it gives CASSYRDRGINQPQHF. The chain uses TRBV6-6 and TRBJ1-5; 10 bases map to TRBD1. The CDR3 sequence is 16 residues long. The V gene end was trimmed by 2 bases and the J gene end by 3 bases; junction bases not matched to a gene: 4. The V gene's germline CDR1 is MNHNY and CDR2 SVGAGI (reference sequence).

CDR3 sequence: CASSNGRSGANVLTF. The CDR3 DNA reads as TGTGCCAGCAGCAACGGGAGATCTGGGGCCAACGTCCTGACTTTC. The chain joins TRBV7-3 to TRBJ2-6; perhaps TRBD2 as D (6 bases). The V gene lost 5 bases and the J gene lost 1 base, with 9 bases spanning the gap. Germline V gene data show CDR1 as SGHTA and CDR2 as FQGTGA. The CDR3 sequence is 15 residues long.

V and J are TRBV14 and TRBJ1-2; no firm D call. Between the trimmed V and J ends, which lost 1 base and 7 bases, there was a span of 10 bases. The germline V gene has CDR1 SGHDN and CDR2 FVKESK. The CDR3 runs 13 residues. The CDR3 here is CASSQVVGFGYTF. The CDR3 DNA sequence: TGTGCCAGCAGCCAAGTTGTTGGGTTTGGCTACACCTTC.

The chain carries TRBV7-7 and TRBJ2-3; tentative D call: TRBD2 (9 bases). Trimming took 5 bases from V and 4 from J, leaving 25 bases between them. The CDR3 sequence is 18 residues long. CDR1 and CDR2 from the germline V gene are SSHAT and FNYEAQ (reference sequence). The CDR3 here is CASSPLRGRREGPDTQYF. CDR3 nucleotide sequence: TGTGCCAGCAGCCCTCTCAGGGGGCGGCGGGAGGGCCCAGATACGCAGTATTTT.

The sample holds one count of this clonotype. V usage is TRBV20-1 and J usage is TRBJ1-2, with 8 nucleotides matching TRBD1. The V segment lost 4 bases and the J segment 8 bases; nucleotides outside the gene matches: 15. CDR1 is DFQATT and CDR2 is SNEGSKA in the germline V gene (reference sequence). This CDR3 region has 15 residues. The CDR3 spells CSANTDGSGTGGYTF. CDR3 coding DNA: TGCAGTGCTAATACAGATGGATCCGGGACAGGAGGCTACACCTTC.